This is a list of T cell receptor beta chains from one sample in a study of T cells in tuberculosis. Measured with immunoSEQ multiplex PCR; TCRdb has only the in-frame clones, and not every one. The sample consists of nearly 35,000 clones, roughly 92% of them appearing once. Sequences were obtained from PBMCs. Receptors were obtained from a donor between 10 and 29 years old with latent tuberculosis or without tuberculosis infection. Both conserved end residues are part of each CDR3. The D gene is left open where the match is weak. Some rows mark clone size as missing; the rest say once, few, many or name a class of expanded clone.

>TRBJ2-7|once|TRBD2|TRBV29-1
CSVPWGLAGRLVW
TGCAGCGTCCCCTGGGGACTAGCGGGACGTTTGGTTTGG
>TRBJ2-7|-|-|TRBV28
CASSPRGAGIYEQYF
TGTGCCAGCAGTCCTCGTGGGGCGGGGATCTACGAGCAGTACTTC
>TRBJ2-3|-|-|TRBV12-5
CASGLGGTDTQYF
TGTGCTAGTGGTTTGGGAGGCACAGATACGCAGTATTTT
>TRBJ1-5|-|-|TRBV2
CASRGGEENQPQHF
TGTGCCAGCAGGGGGGGGGAGGAGAATCAGCCCCAGCATTTT
>TRBJ2-2|-|TRBD2|TRBV7-3
CASSQPGRERDTGELFF
TGTGCCAGCAGCCAACCAGGGCGGGAGCGCGACACCGGGGAGCTGTTTTTT
>TRBJ1-1|-|-|TRBV2
CASAPGLNTEAFF
TGTGCCAGCGCACCAGGGCTGAACACTGAAGCTTTCTTT
>TRBJ1-5|-|-|TRBV19
CASHDPGYSNQPQHF
TGTGCCAGTCACGACCCAGGTTATAGCAATCAGCCCCAGCATTTT
>TRBJ1-2|-|TRBD1|TRBV11-2
CASRDRTGRSHYGYTF
TGTGCCAGCAGAGATAGGACAGGGCGATCCCACTATGGCTACACCTTC
>TRBJ2-7|-|-|TRBV19
CASSTARGDEQYF
TGTGCCAGTAGTACCGCCAGGGGGGACGAGCAGTACTTC
>TRBJ2-7|once|-|TRBV9
CASSDGGRGYEQYF
TGTGCCAGCAGCGACGGGGGTCGGGGGTACGAGCAGTACTTC
>TRBJ1-3|-|-|TRBV28
CASSLGPGNTIYF
TGTGCCAGCAGTTTAGGTCCGGGTAACACCATATATTTT
>TRBJ2-5|-|TRBD2|TRBV5-1
CASSQGLAGRETQYF
TGCGCCAGCAGTCAGGGACTAGCGGGAAGGGAGACCCAGTACTTC
>TRBJ1-1|-|-|TRBV28
CASSLWGQGIARTEAFF
TGTGCCAGCAGTTTGTGGGGTCAGGGAATTGCGCGGACTGAAGCTTTCTTT
>TRBJ2-7|-|TRBD2|TRBV27
CASSFALAGAREQYF
TGTGCCAGCAGTTTTGCTCTAGCGGGAGCTCGGGAGCAGTACTTC
>TRBJ1-5|-|-|TRBV7-2
CASSLLKGGWPQHF
TGTGCCAGCAGCTTACTGAAGGGGGGGTGGCCCCAGCATTTT
>TRBJ2-1|-|-|TRBV7-3
CASSSQSTRTYNEQFF
TGTGCCAGCAGCTCGCAATCCACGAGGACCTACAATGAGCAGTTCTTC
>TRBJ2-6|-|-|TRBV7-9
CASSSPPSGANVLTF
TGTGCCAGCAGCTCCCCTCCGTCTGGGGCCAACGTCCTGACTTTC
>TRBJ2-7|-|-|TRBV30
CAWRHGSSAGEQYF
TGTGCCTGGAGGCACGGGAGCTCCGCCGGCGAGCAGTACTTC
>TRBJ1-1|-|-|TRBV7-6
CASSLGYRRENTEAFF
TGTGCCAGCAGCTTAGGGTATCGGAGGGAGAACACTGAAGCTTTCTTT
>TRBJ1-2|-|TRBD1|TRBV29-1
CSVERMGDRGKGGYTF
TGCAGCGTTGAACGGATGGGAGACAGGGGGAAAGGTGGCTACACCTTC
>TRBJ2-7|-|TRBD2|TRBV4-1
CASSFASGRKGEQYF
TGCGCCAGCAGCTTCGCTAGCGGGAGGAAAGGCGAGCAGTACTTC
>TRBJ1-1|-|TRBD1|TRBV6-5
CASSLQGARTEAFF
TGTGCCAGCAGTCTCCAGGGGGCGCGTACTGAAGCTTTCTTT
>TRBJ2-2|-|-|TRBV4-3
CASSQATRGSGELFF
TGCGCCAGCAGCCAAGCAACACGAGGGAGTGGGGAGCTGTTTTTT
>TRBJ2-3|few|TRBD2|TRBV28
CASRAPGLATDTQYF
TGTGCCAGCCGCGCGCCGGGACTAGCCACAGATACGCAGTATTTT
>TRBJ1-1|few|TRBD1|TRBV6-1
CASSLRGAEAFF
TGTGCCAGCAGTCTCAGGGGGGCTGAAGCTTTCTTT
>TRBJ2-7|-|TRBD2|TRBV5-1
CASRAAGFSYEQYF
TGCGCCAGCAGAGCAGCGGGATTTTCCTACGAGCAGTACTTC
>TRBJ1-2|-|-|TRBV28
CASRIQGWEHGYTF
TGTGCCAGCAGGATACAGGGTTGGGAGCATGGCTACACCTTC
>TRBJ1-1|-|TRBD1|TRBV13
CASSERGGQGSNTEAFF
TGTGCCAGCAGCGAGAGGGGGGGACAGGGGAGTAACACTGAAGCTTTCTTT
>TRBJ2-5|-|TRBD2|TRBV28
CASSPWGGQETQYF
TGTGCCAGCAGCCCCTGGGGGGGGCAAGAGACCCAGTACTTC